The 26 T cell receptor beta chains in this list originate from one sample, sequenced in a study of blood T cell repertoires in COVID-19. The repertoire was sequenced with immunoSEQ multiplex PCR; TCRdb's copy has only in-frame clones and lacks some. The sample yields over 450,000 clones, roughly 91% seen once. The sample comprised peripheral blood. These receptors were taken from a woman aged 50 to 60 with COVID-19, enrolled during active disease.

The V call is TRBV30, the J call TRBJ2-7; D unresolved. Germline CDR1 GTSNPN, CDR2 SVGIG (reference sequence). The CDR3 contains 14 residues. Trimming shortened V by 0 bases and J by 0 bases, and 9 bases separated the two germline ends. The CDR3 DNA reads TGTGCCTGGAGTGTTGGCAGTTACTCCTACGAGCAGTACTTC. Translation gives CAWSVGSYSYEQYF.

This rearrangement joins TRBV12-5 to TRBJ1-5; D uncertain. This CDR3 contains 15 residues. Per the germline V gene, CDR1 is LGHNT and CDR2 is FRNRAP. Trimming took 5 bases from V and 7 from J, leaving 18 bases between them. CDR3 sequence reads: CASGLPPGLGQPQHF. CDR3 sequence (DNA): TGTGCTAGTGGTCTCCCGCCGGGATTAGGACAGCCCCAGCATTTT.

The V and J genes are TRBV2 and TRBJ1-4, with D unresolved. Germline V CDR1 and CDR2: SNHLY, FYNNEI. This CDR3 spans 13 amino acids. Trimming took 2 bases from V and 7 from J, leaving 8 bases between them. The CDR3 loop reads CASSESRAEKLFF. The DNA for the CDR3 is TGTGCCAGCAGTGAATCGAGAGCTGAAAAACTGTTTTTT.

Of note for this clone: The sample holds other DNA sequences that translate to the same CDR3. The chain carries TRBV5-4 and TRBJ2-7; D not resolved. The CDR3 extends over 11 amino acids. V was cut by 5 bases and J by 6 bases, with 9 bases left in between. Germline V gives CDR1 SGHNT, CDR2 YYREEE (reference sequence). CDR3 loop: CASSLRGEQYF. The CDR3 DNA follows: TGTGCCAGCAGTCTCAGAGGCGAGCAGTACTTC.

The rearrangement links TRBV19 to TRBJ1-5; 11 nucleotides line up with TRBD1. Germline CDR1 is LNHDA and CDR2 is SQIVND (reference sequence). CDR3 length: 18 amino acids. The J segment lost 8 bases and the V segment lost 3 bases, leaving 15 bases of the junction unmatched. The CDR3 sequence: CASSMDRGLGGLFKPQHF. CDR3 DNA: TGTGCCAGTAGTATGGACAGGGGGCTTGGGGGGCTCTTTAAGCCCCAGCATTTT.

This clone was recorded once. The V and J genes are TRBV7-3 and TRBJ1-1; D might be TRBD1 (5 bases). The CDR3 is 14 residues long. V was clipped by 3 bases and J by 1 base, with 9 bases between them. Germline V gene lookup returns CDR1 SGHTA and CDR2 FQGTGA. CDR3 nucleotides: TGTGCCAGCAGCTTCGGGGGAAGGAACACTGAAGCTTTCTTT. Amino acid sequence: CASSFGGRNTEAFF.

The rearrangement joins TRBV9 to TRBJ1-6; TRBD1 is a possible D gene (6 bases). Germline V gene sequence: CDR1 SGDLS, CDR2 YYNGEE. This CDR3 comprises 14 residues. Trimming removed 4 bases from V and 5 bases from J, with 10 bases in between. The CDR3 is CASSLRQDNSPLHF. The CDR3 DNA reads TGTGCCAGCAGCTTACGACAGGATAATTCACCCCTCCACTTT.

This chain connects TRBV7-8 to TRBJ2-1; D unclear. CDR1 is SGHVS, CDR2 FQNEAQ, per germline. Trimming took off 1 base at V and 9 bases at J, with 7 bases between the two ends. This CDR3 is built from 12 residues. CDR3 nucleotides: TGTGCCAGCAGCTTAGAGAGTAGTGAGCAGTTCTTC. This gives the protein CASSLESSEQFF.

V and J are TRBV19 and TRBJ1-1; D is unresolved. Trimming cost V 10 bases and J 2 bases, with 17 bases left between them. This CDR3 spans 14 amino acids. Germline-derived CDR1 and CDR2 are LNHDA and SQIVND (reference sequence). CDR3 protein: CATKVAVPNTEAFF. The CDR3, as DNA: TGTGCCACCAAAGTGGCAGTGCCTAACACTGAAGCTTTCTTT.

Here the CDR3 DNA reads TGTGCCACCAGTGATCGGGGGACGGGGGAGACCCAGTACTTC. Encoded protein: CATSDRGTGETQYF. The chain recombines TRBV24-1 with TRBJ2-5; tentatively, D is TRBD2 (6 bases). The V end lost 3 bases, the J end lost 5 bases, and 12 bases lay between the germline ends. The germline V gene encodes CDR1 KGHDR and CDR2 SFDVKD. This CDR3 contains 14 residues.

This chain joins TRBV6-1 and TRBJ2-7, with D perhaps TRBD1 (5 bases). Trimming removed 1 base at V and 8 bases at J, with 18 bases between. The CDR3 extends over 15 amino acids. The germline V gene has CDR1 MNHNS and CDR2 SASEGT. The CDR3 is CASSEEGAKGYQQYF. The CDR3 region has the DNA TGTGCCAGCAGTGAAGAAGGGGCCAAAGGGTACCAGCAGTACTTC.

The rearrangement uses TRBV30 and TRBJ2-3; the D is unclear. Germline CDR1 GTSNPN, CDR2 SVGIG (reference sequence). CDR3 length equals 13 residues. Trimming left V 1 base short and J 5 bases short, with 10 bases between. Here the CDR3 DNA reads TGTGCCTGGAGTGGTGGAGCTAGAGATACGCAGTATTTT. Its protein is CAWSGGARDTQYF.

The V and J genes are TRBV3-1 (or the pseudogene TRBV3-2) and TRBJ2-3; D gene ambiguous. This CDR3 comprises 16 residues. Trimming left V 1 base short and J 4 bases short, with 15 bases between. Germline CDR1 and CDR2: LGHDT and YNNKEL (reference sequence). The CDR3 sequence is CASSQGFSSRADTQYF. DNA of the CDR3: TGTGCCAGCAGCCAAGGGTTTAGTTCCCGGGCAGATACGCAGTATTTT.

This rearrangement joins TRBV3-1 (or the pseudogene TRBV3-2) to TRBJ2-1; 8 bases line up with TRBD2. The germline gives CDR1 LGHDT, CDR2 YNNKEL (reference sequence). The CDR3 contains 16 residues. J gave up 4 bases and V 4 bases, and 9 bases lay outside the gene matches. The chain's CDR3 is CASSPPGIAGYNEQFF. DNA of the CDR3: TGTGCCAGCAGCCCTCCCGGGATAGCGGGATACAATGAGCAGTTCTTC.

This chain links TRBV3-1 (or the pseudogene TRBV3-2) with TRBJ1-1; TRBD1 matches at 8 bases. Germline V lookup: CDR1 LGHDT, CDR2 YNNKEL (reference sequence). J was trimmed by 0 bases and V by 3 bases; bases with no gene match: 6. CDR3 size: 16 residues. CDR3 protein: CASSHGTGGMNTEAFF. The CDR3 region has the DNA TGTGCCAGCAGCCATGGAACAGGGGGAATGAACACTGAAGCTTTCTTT.

V and J are TRBV19 and TRBJ2-2; weak D call: TRBD2 (5 bases). In germline, CDR1 is LNHDA, CDR2 SQIVND (reference sequence). The CDR3 loop spans 15 amino acids. V lost 0 bases to trimming and J lost 8 bases, with 13 bases between them. The CDR3 region is CASSIDRAGPGELFF. As DNA, the CDR3 is TGTGCCAGTAGTATAGACCGGGCGGGTCCGGGGGAGCTGTTTTTT. Drawing the rest from reference TRBV19 and TRBJ2-2, the complete variable domain is DGGITQSPKYLFRKEGQNVTLSCEQNLNHDAMYWYRQDPGQGLRLIYYSQIVNDFQKGDIAEGYSVSREKKESFPLTVTSAQKNPTAFYLCASSIDRAGPGELFFGEGSRLTVL.

This chain joins TRBV28 and TRBJ1-2; D ambiguous. Looked up from germline, CDR1 is MDHEN and CDR2 is SYDVKM. The CDR3 loop spans 14 amino acids. V lost 8 bases and J lost 4, with 17 bases in between. CDR3 DNA sequence: TGTGCCAGCGTATTAACGGGAGATGCCTATGGCTACACCTTC. Protein sequence: CASVLTGDAYGYTF.

The gene calls are TRBV27 and TRBJ2-5; D unresolved. The V end was cut by 5 bases, the J end by 5 bases, with 12 bases between. There are 13 residues in the CDR3. Germline V CDR1 and CDR2: MNHEY, SMNVEV (reference sequence). In nucleotides, the CDR3 is TGTGCCAGCAGTCAGTACGCGGAGGAGACCCAGTACTTC. It is translated as CASSQYAEETQYF.

The genes are TRBV7-2 and TRBJ2-5; 7 bases map to TRBD2. J gave up 9 bases and V 5 bases, and 12 bases lay outside the gene matches. Germline CDR1 reads SGHTA; CDR2 reads FQGNSA. CDR3 size: 14 residues. The CDR3 nucleotides are TGTGCCAGCAGCCTCAACTTGGGGGGGGAGTCCCAGTACTTC. Protein product: CASSLNLGGESQYF. The variable domain in full, with the rest retrieved from reference TRBV7-2 and TRBJ2-5, is GAGVSQSPSNKVTEKGKDVELRCDPISGHTALYWYRQSLGQGLEFLIYFQGNSAPDKSGLPSDRFSAERTGGSVSTLTIQRTQQEDSAVYLCASSLNLGGESQYFGPGTRLLVL.

On this clone: Other DNA sequences in this sample translate to the same CDR3. The chain carries TRBV9 and TRBJ2-2; D is unresolved. Trimming stripped 0 bases from V and 3 bases from J, with 6 bases between. The CDR3 spans 14 residues. CDR1 SGDLS and CDR2 YYNGEE come from the germline V gene. The CDR3 DNA reads as TGTGCCAGCAGCGTAGGCGACTACACCGGGGAGCTGTTTTTT. As protein: CASSVGDYTGELFF.

This chain links TRBV18 with TRBJ2-1; 9 positions agree with TRBD2. Germline V CDR1 and CDR2: KGHSH, LQKENI. The CDR3 sequence is 16 residues long. V lost 3 bases to trimming and J lost 7 bases; unmatched junction nucleotides: 10. The CDR3 sequence: CASSPVPSGGLNEQFF. The CDR3 DNA reads TGTGCCAGCTCACCCGTCCCGAGCGGGGGGTTGAATGAGCAGTTCTTC.

The chain couples TRBV3-1 (or the pseudogene TRBV3-2) to TRBJ2-1; 12 bases line up with TRBD2. The CDR3 covers 15 residues. Germline assignment: CDR1 LGHDT and CDR2 YNNKEL (reference sequence). V lost 4 bases to trimming and J lost 3 bases; unmatched junction nucleotides: 1. This chain's CDR3 is CASSLTSGGYNEQFF. The CDR3, as DNA: TGTGCCAGCAGCCTGACTAGCGGGGGCTACAATGAGCAGTTCTTC.

The chain joins TRBV11-3 to TRBJ2-4; D call uncertain. The germline CDR1 and CDR2 sequences are SGHNT and YENEEA. The CDR3 loop spans 13 amino acids. Trimming removed 0 bases from V and 7 bases from J, with 7 bases in between. In DNA, the CDR3 is TGTGCCAGCAGCTTAGATTACGGTAACATTCAGTACTTC. Translation: CASSLDYGNIQYF.

The genes are TRBV14 and TRBJ1-2; TRBD1 agrees at 8 bases. Per the germline V gene, CDR1 is SGHDN and CDR2 is FVKESK. CDR3 length: 13 residues. Trimming took 4 bases from V and 8 from J; bases not matched to a gene: 6. CDR3 residues: CASSPRGRRGYTF. CDR3 nucleotides: TGTGCCAGCAGCCCCAGGGGGCGACGGGGCTACACCTTC.

V gene TRBV18 combines with J gene TRBJ1-5; D is possibly TRBD1 (6 bases). CDR1 and CDR2 from the germline V gene are KGHSH and LQKENI. The V gene lost 2 bases and the J gene lost 1 base, with 18 bases spanning the gap. The CDR3 spans 18 residues. In DNA, the CDR3 is TGTGCCAGCTCACCAAACCGACTTCCAACAGGGAGCAATCAGCCCCAGCATTTT. It encodes CASSPNRLPTGSNQPQHF.

This sequence joins TRBV9 and TRBJ1-4, with 9 positions matching TRBD1. CDR3 length equals 20 residues. Germline V CDR1 and CDR2: SGDLS, YYNGEE. V dropped 4 bases and J dropped 0; count of bases not matched to a gene: 16. The CDR3 reads CASSRIGTGNSPATNEKLFF. The CDR3 DNA reads TGTGCCAGCAGCCGTATCGGGACAGGGAATTCTCCGGCAACTAATGAAAAACTGTTTTTT.